Sequencing of this T cell receptor (beta chain) was carried out in a study of T cell responses to AZD1222 COVID-19 vaccine. Profiling relied on immunoSEQ multiplex PCR, and the TCRdb table lists in-frame clones only, not all of them. The sample shows about 150,000 clones, about nine tenths of them seen only once. The study, taken as a whole, reports: It should be noted that donors were predominantly white British and more often female, and clonal diversity was possibly underestimated. Just five or six AZD1222 recipients tested seropositive at baseline. Increased Spike-specific TCR breadth and depth were observed after two AZD1222 doses.

Trimming cost V 4 bases and J 10 bases, with 14 bases left between them. The CDR3 extends over 13 amino acids. Germline V gene lookup returns CDR1 SNHLY and CDR2 FYNNEI. As regards this clone: The antigen is unknown.

V and J are TRBV2 and TRBJ2-1, with D unclear. The receptor was derived from an adult in good health. The material sequenced was peripheral blood, taken on day 0 of AZD1222 vaccination. The CDR3 DNA is TGTGCCAGCAGTGGTTCGATCCGGAAAGAGCAGTTCTTC. Residues: CASSGSIRKEQFF.